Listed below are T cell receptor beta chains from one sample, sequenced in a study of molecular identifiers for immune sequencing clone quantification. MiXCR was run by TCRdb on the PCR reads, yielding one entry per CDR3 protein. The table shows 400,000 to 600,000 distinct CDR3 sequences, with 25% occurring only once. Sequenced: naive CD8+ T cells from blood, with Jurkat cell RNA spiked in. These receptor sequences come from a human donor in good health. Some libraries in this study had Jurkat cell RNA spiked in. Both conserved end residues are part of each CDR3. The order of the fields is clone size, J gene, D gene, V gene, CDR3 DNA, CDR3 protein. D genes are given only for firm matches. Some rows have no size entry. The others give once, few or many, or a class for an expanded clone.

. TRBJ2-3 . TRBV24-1 TGTGCCACAGGACCCACTAGCATCGACACAGATACGCAGTATTTT CATGPTSIDTDTQYF
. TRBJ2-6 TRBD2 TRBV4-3 TGCGCCAGCAGCCAAGATCCCACACTAGCGGGCTCTGGGGCCAACGTCCTGACTTTC CASSQDPTLAGSGANVLTF
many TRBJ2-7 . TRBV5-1 TGCGCCAGCAGTATGGAAGGTTCTTATTACGAGCAGTACTTC CASSMEGSYYEQYF
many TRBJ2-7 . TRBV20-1 TGCAGTGCTAGGGAGTGGGCCTACGAGCAGTACTTC CSAREWAYEQYF
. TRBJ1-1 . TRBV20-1 TGCAGTGCTAGAGAGGTCGGGGCGGGGGCTGAAGCTTTCTTT CSAREVGAGAEAFF
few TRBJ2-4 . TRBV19 TGTGCCAGTAGTGGCATCTTCGGAGATAAAAACATTCAGTACTTC CASSGIFGDKNIQYF
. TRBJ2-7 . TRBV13 TGTGCCAGCAGCTCCGATGGTAGCGGAAGGGGGGAGCAGTGCTTC CASSSDGSGRGEQCF
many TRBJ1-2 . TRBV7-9 TGTGCCAGCAGCTTCGAGGGAGGCTATGGCTACACCTTC CASSFEGGYGYTF
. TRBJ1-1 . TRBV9 TGTGCCAGCAGCTCTCCCCCCCCGCCTGAAGCTTTCTTT CASSSPPPPEAFF
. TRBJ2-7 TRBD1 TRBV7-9 TGTGCCAGCAGCCCGGCAATCCGGGACAGGGTTTCCTACGAGCAGTACTTC CASSPAIRDRVSYEQYF
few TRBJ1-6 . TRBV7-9 TGTGCCAGCAGCTTAGGTCAGGACGGTTCACCCCTCCACTTT CASSLGQDGSPLHF
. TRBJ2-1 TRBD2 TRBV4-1 TGCGCCAGCAGCCAAGATAGCGGGGGGGCCGGTAATGAGCAGTTCTTC CASSQDSGGAGNEQFF
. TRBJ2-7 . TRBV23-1 TGCGCCAGCAGACAGCACTTCAGCTGGTACGGGCAGTACTTC CASRQHFSWYGQYF
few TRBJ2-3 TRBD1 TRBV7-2 TGTGCCAGCAGCCTATGGGGACAGGGACGAATAGATACGCAGTATTTT CASSLWGQGRIDTQYF
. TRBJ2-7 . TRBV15 TGTGCCACCAGCAGAGTTCCCCACACGAGCTCCTACGAGCAGTACTTC CATSRVPHTSSYEQYF
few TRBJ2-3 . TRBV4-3 TGCGCCAGCAGCCAAGATTCGCTAGCGCGGGATACGCAGTATTTT CASSQDSLARDTQYF
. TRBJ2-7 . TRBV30 TGTGCCTGGAGTGTATTCTCCAGGGAGGAGCAGTACTTC CAWSVFSREEQYF
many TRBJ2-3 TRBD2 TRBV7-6 TGTGCCAGCAGCTTAGCTAGCGGGAATACAGATACGCAGTATTTT CASSLASGNTDTQYF
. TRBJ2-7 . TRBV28 TGTGCCAGCAGTTTGTCAGAACGGGGGCGATTTCTCTACGAGCAGTACTTC CASSLSERGRFLYEQYF
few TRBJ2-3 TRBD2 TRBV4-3 TGCGCCAGCAGCCAAGTACTAGCGGGGGTCGGAGATACGCAGTATTTT CASSQVLAGVGDTQYF
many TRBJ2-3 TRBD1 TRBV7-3 TGTGCCAGCAGCTTAATTTCGAGACAGGGGGGAGATACGCAGTATTTT CASSLISRQGGDTQYF
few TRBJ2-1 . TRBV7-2 TGTGCCAGCAGTGGCTCCTACAATGAGCAGTTCTTC CASSGSYNEQFF
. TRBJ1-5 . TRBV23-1 TGCGCCAGCAGTCAAGGGCTCAATAGCAATCAGCCCCAGCATTTT CASSQGLNSNQPQHF
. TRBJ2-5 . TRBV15 TGTGCCACCAGCAGCCTGGCGGGTTGGGGAGAGACCCAGTACTTC CATSSLAGWGETQYF
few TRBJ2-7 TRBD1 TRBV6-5 TGTGCCAGCAGTTTGGGCTTGGGACAGACCTACGAGCAGTACTTC CASSLGLGQTYEQYF
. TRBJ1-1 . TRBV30 TGTGCCTGGAGCGGACCTCTCGATGCTTTCTTT CAWSGPLDAFF
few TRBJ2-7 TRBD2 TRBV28 TGTGCCAGCAGTTTTCCCGCCGGAATAGCGGGAGTTAACGAGCAGTACTTC CASSFPAGIAGVNEQYF